This TCR beta chain was identified during a study of beta chain features in type 1 diabetes. At the level of the study: Patients did not differ from healthy donors in age, gender or cell yield. General observations from the study: Relative to healthy donors, patients appeared to have naive, central memory and Treg TCRB repertoires that were more similar.

CDR3 size: 15 residues. CDR1 SGHNT and CDR2 YYREEE come from the germline V gene (reference sequence). Between the trimmed V and J ends, which lost 0 bases and 7 bases, there was a span of 16 bases. Expressed TCRB transcripts got sequenced, as all isolated RNA was reverse transcribed. Method: immunoSEQ multiplex PCR; TCRdb's copy keeps in-frame clones and lacks some. The repertoire has roughly 300,000 clones, around 13% of them found once; the top ten carry under 8.5%. Sorting gave populations that all exceeded 98% purity. About this clone itself: The target antigen is unknown.

The sequence came from a man aged 25 to 40 in good health. The chain couples TRBV5-4 to TRBJ2-5, with TRBD2 as a possible D gene (6 bases). The sequencing sample was made of central memory CD4+ T cells from blood. The CDR3 protein is CASSLETRTPGTQYF. The DNA of the CDR3 is TGTGCCAGCAGCTTGGAGACTAGGACCCCAGGGACCCAGTACTTC.